Listed here are 21 T cell receptor beta chains from one sample, sequenced in a study of blood T cell repertoires in COVID-19. Assay: immunoSEQ multiplex PCR; the TCRdb copy retains only in-frame clones and omits some. The table shows some 340,000 clones, with over 70% occurring only once. Sequencing used peripheral blood. These receptors were taken from a man aged 30-40 years with active or convalescent COVID-19.

This clone showed up just once. The chain has TRBV19 and TRBJ2-5; 8 bases map to TRBD2. CDR1 LNHDA and CDR2 SQIVND come from the germline V gene (reference sequence). This CDR3 is 15 amino acids long. Trimming took 4 bases from V and 5 from J; bases not matched to a gene: 9. The chain's CDR3 is CASSRVGLATETQYF. The CDR3 bases are TGTGCCAGTAGTAGGGTCGGACTAGCAACGGAGACCCAGTACTTC. The variable domain in full, with the rest retrieved from reference TRBV19 and TRBJ2-5, is DGGITQSPKYLFRKEGQNVTLSCEQNLNHDAMYWYRQDPGQGLRLIYYSQIVNDFQKGDIAEGYSVSREKKESFPLTVTSAQKNPTAFYLCASSRVGLATETQYFGPGTRLLVL.

This chain uses TRBV20-1 with TRBJ2-1; 10 bases are shared with TRBD2. CDR3 length: 15 amino acids. V lost 3 bases and J lost 2; bases outside the gene matches: 4. Germline values: CDR1 DFQATT, CDR2 SNEGSKA (reference sequence). CDR3 in amino acids: CSASLAGDPYNEQFF. CDR3 nucleotide sequence: TGCAGTGCTAGTCTAGCGGGAGACCCCTACAATGAGCAGTTCTTC.

The chain employs TRBV7-6 and TRBJ2-6; D might be TRBD1 (5 bases). The CDR3 sequence is 20 residues long. In germline, CDR1 is SGHVS, CDR2 FNYEAQ. V was shortened by 0 bases and J by 0 bases, with 18 bases between the two germline ends. The CDR3 bases are TGTGCCAGCAGCTTAGCGCGGAGCAGGGCTCAAAGCTCTGGGGCCAACGTCCTGACTTTC. As protein: CASSLARSRAQSSGANVLTF.

This chain connects TRBV29-1 to TRBJ1-1; the D gene is possibly TRBD1 (5 bases). V was pared by 5 bases and J by 3 bases, with 13 bases between. The CDR3 is 13 residues long. Germline CDR1 reads SQVTM; CDR2 reads ANQGSEA. DNA for the CDR3: TGCAGCGTTCCCCTCCCGGGGGACACTGAAGCTTTCTTT. Its translation: CSVPLPGDTEAFF.

This chain connects TRBV29-1 to TRBJ2-3; D is perhaps TRBD1 (6 bases). The CDR3 runs 14 residues. Trimming left V 7 bases short and J 1 base short, with 15 bases between. Germline V gene lookup returns CDR1 SQVTM and CDR2 ANQGSEA. CDR3 nucleotides: TGCAGCGCGTCGACAGGAGCTGGCACAGATACGCAGTATTTT. Translation gives CSASTGAGTDTQYF.

The V gene is TRBV15, the J gene TRBJ2-7, with 11 bases aligning to TRBD1. The CDR3 extends over 15 amino acids. The germline V gene has CDR1 LNHNV and CDR2 YYDKDF (reference sequence). With 1 base clipped from V and 2 bases from J, the junction kept 1 base outside the gene matches. The CDR3 region is CATSRGTGGPYEQYF. Here the CDR3 DNA reads TGTGCCACCAGCAGAGGGACAGGGGGCCCCTACGAGCAGTACTTC.

V is TRBV7-2 and J is TRBJ1-5; TRBD1 matches 9 bases. The CDR3 is 16 residues long. Trimming at V came to 4 bases and at J to 7 bases, leaving 11 bases not matched to a gene. The germline V gene encodes CDR1 SGHTA and CDR2 FQGNSA. The CDR3 DNA reads as TGTGCCAGCAGCTCCCCTACAGGGGGCGGTGGCCAGCCCCAGCATTTT. Protein sequence: CASSSPTGGGGQPQHF.

The chain carries TRBV7-3 and TRBJ2-5; the D gene is possibly TRBD2 (5 bases). The CDR3 extends over 14 amino acids. Germline V gene lookup returns CDR1 SGHTA and CDR2 FQGTGA. Trimming removed 5 bases at V and 7 bases at J, with 17 bases between. CDR3 DNA sequence: TGTGCCAGCAGCCCGGACTCGGCCGAGGGGACCCAGTACTTC. Its translation: CASSPDSAEGTQYF.

This clone occurred a few times. J is TRBJ1-1 and V is TRBV7-3, with a possible D match to TRBD1 (6 bases). Germline lookup yields CDR1 SGHTA and CDR2 FQGTGA. Trimming removed 6 bases at V and 1 base at J, with 12 bases between. The CDR3 runs to 14 residues. The CDR3, as DNA: TGTGCCAGCAGTCTTGGGGGCCCGAACACTGAAGCTTTCTTT. Its protein product is CASSLGGPNTEAFF.

The chain combines TRBV5-4 with TRBJ2-7; D unresolved. The CDR3 length is 15 residues. Deletions cut 6 bases from V and 3 bases from J, with 19 bases between. CDR1 is SGHNT, CDR2 YYREEE, per germline (reference sequence). CDR3 sequence reads: CASTLPSGGFYEQYF. The CDR3, as DNA: TGTGCCAGCACCCTTCCCTCAGGTGGTTTCTACGAGCAGTACTTC.

V gene TRBV7-3 combines with J gene TRBJ2-3, with 7 bases matching TRBD1. Per germline, CDR1 SGHTA and CDR2 FQGTGA. With V trimmed by 4 bases and J by 1 base, 8 bases remained unmatched. The CDR3 loop spans 16 amino acids. The CDR3, as DNA: TGTGCCAGCAGCTCTACACACGGGACAGGCACAGATACGCAGTATTTT. Translated: CASSSTHGTGTDTQYF. The whole variable domain, remainder taken from reference TRBV7-3 and TRBJ2-3, is GAGVSQTPSNKVTEKGKYVELRCDPISGHTALYWYRQSLGQGPEFLIYFQGTGAADDSGLPNDRFFAVRPEGSVSTLKIQRTERGDSAVYLCASSSTHGTGTDTQYFGPGTRLTVL.

This chain joins TRBV4-3 and TRBJ1-4; TRBD1 agrees at 12 bases. This CDR3 is 17 amino acids long. From germline, CDR1 is LGHNA and CDR2 YSLEER. J was trimmed by 7 bases and V by 4 bases; bases with no gene match: 10. CDR3 DNA sequence: TGCGCCAGCAGCCTGTCCCGGGACAGGGGGCGAGGTGAAAAACTGTTTTTT. It specifies CASSLSRDRGRGEKLFF.

The gene calls are TRBV4-2 and TRBJ2-6; D gene uncertain. Trimming pared 0 bases from V and 0 bases from J, leaving 9 bases between. Per germline, CDR1 LGHNA and CDR2 YNFKEQ. The CDR3 consists of 17 residues. CDR3 sequence (DNA): TGTGCCAGCAGCCAAGATCACGCTAGCTCTGGGGCCAACGTCCTGACTTTC. It codes for CASSQDHASSGANVLTF.

This chain uses TRBV5-1 with TRBJ2-7; 8 nucleotides line up with TRBD1. Germline assignment: CDR1 SGHRS and CDR2 YFSETQ. The V gene end was trimmed by 2 bases and the J gene end by 7 bases; junction bases not matched to a gene: 8. This CDR3 contains 14 residues. This chain's CDR3 is CASSFRDRSREQYF. In DNA, the CDR3 is TGCGCCAGCAGCTTCCGGGACAGGTCAAGGGAGCAGTACTTC.

The V and J genes are TRBV7-8 and TRBJ1-1; D is undetermined. Germline-derived CDR1 and CDR2 are SGHVS and FQNEAQ. Trimming cost V 5 bases and J 1 base, with 8 bases left between them. The CDR3 is 13 residues long. Here the CDR3 reads CASSPETNTEAFF. As DNA, the CDR3 is TGTGCCAGCAGCCCGGAGACGAACACTGAAGCTTTCTTT.

This clone has just a few counts. J is TRBJ1-2 and V is TRBV15, with TRBD1 matching over 10 bases. The CDR3 totals 14 residues. After removal of 5 bases from V and 6 bases from J, the junction contained 6 bases not matched to a gene. Germline V gene lookup returns CDR1 LNHNV and CDR2 YYDKDF (reference sequence). CDR3 sequence reads: CATSGMTGGDGYTF. CDR3 nucleotides: TGTGCCACCAGCGGCATGACAGGGGGCGATGGCTACACCTTC.

The genes are TRBV7-9 and TRBJ2-7, with a weak D call TRBD2 (5 bases). V was trimmed by 5 bases and J by 4 bases, leaving 12 bases between them. Germline V gives CDR1 SEHNR, CDR2 FQNEAQ (reference sequence). This CDR3 comprises 13 residues. The CDR3 sequence: CASSRTPGYEQYF. The CDR3 coding sequence is TGTGCCAGCAGCCGGACCCCGGGATACGAGCAGTACTTC.

There are a few counts of this clone. The chain carries TRBV4-1 and TRBJ1-2, with D tentatively TRBD1 (6 bases). Trimming shortened V by 3 bases and J by 0 bases, and 14 bases separated the two germline ends. The CDR3 length is 16 residues. CDR1 is MGHRA, CDR2 YSYEKL, per germline. The chain's CDR3 is CASSQGGAGSNYGYTF. In DNA, the CDR3 is TGCGCCAGCAGCCAGGGGGGGGCAGGATCTAACTATGGCTACACCTTC.

This rearrangement joins TRBV5-1 to TRBJ2-1; D unresolved. Germline CDR1 reads SGHRS; CDR2 reads YFSETQ. Trimming removed 0 bases at V and 9 bases at J, with 10 bases between. The CDR3 contains 13 residues. The CDR3 coding sequence is TGCGCCAGCAGCTTGGAAACGACTCTTGAGCAGTTCTTC. It encodes CASSLETTLEQFF.

This CDR3 is CASSRTGTLTDTQYF. CDR3 DNA sequence: TGTGCCAGCAGCCGAACCGGGACACTGACAGATACGCAGTATTTT. The V gene is TRBV3-1 (or the pseudogene TRBV3-2), the J gene TRBJ2-3; possibly TRBD1 for D (6 bases). This CDR3 is 15 amino acids long. Germline lookup yields CDR1 LGHDT and CDR2 YNNKEL (reference sequence). V lost 4 bases, J lost 3 bases, and 14 bases lay in between.

V usage is TRBV11-2 and J usage is TRBJ2-3; the match to TRBD2 covers 8 bases. V lost 6 bases and J lost 2; bases outside the gene matches: 7. The CDR3 contains 15 residues. Germline CDR1 reads SGHAT; CDR2 reads FQNNGV. In DNA, the CDR3 is TGTGCCAGCAGTGTTAGCGGGACGTTCACAGATACGCAGTATTTT. Translating it yields CASSVSGTFTDTQYF.